Below are 30 T cell receptor beta chains sequenced from a single sample in a study of T-cell memory formation after mild COVID-19. One entry per CDR3 protein, called by TCRdb with MiXCR from the 5' RACE reads. The table includes around 250,000 distinct CDR3 sequences, approximately 9% detected once. What was sequenced was PBMCs or a T cell subset sorted from them (not recorded which). Receptors originate from a man younger than 30 who had mild COVID-19 (a few samples of this study predate the infection). Cell type and time point are not known.

The chain joins TRBV4-3 to TRBJ2-1; 8 nucleotides match TRBD2. The V gene's germline CDR1 is LGHNA and CDR2 YSLEER. The CDR3 length is 20 residues. J gave up 0 bases and V 2 bases, and 15 bases lay outside the gene matches. Here the CDR3 reads CASSQYLAGTQMSSYNEQFF. For the CDR3, the DNA is TGCGCCAGCAGCCAATACCTAGCGGGTACACAAATGAGCTCCTACAATGAGCAGTTCTTC.

The V and J genes are TRBV27 and TRBJ2-1; no clear D. Trimming removed 3 bases from V and 7 bases from J, with 7 bases in between. This CDR3 has 12 amino acids. Germline assignment: CDR1 MNHEY and CDR2 SMNVEV (reference sequence). CDR3 sequence reads: CASSFSANEQFF. The CDR3 coding sequence is TGTGCCAGCAGTTTTAGTGCTAATGAGCAGTTCTTC.

The chain joins TRBV5-6 to TRBJ2-5, with D hard to call. Germline V gives CDR1 SGHDT, CDR2 YYEEEE. CDR3 length: 15 amino acids. The V end lost 4 bases, the J end lost 4 bases, and 17 bases lay between the germline ends. The CDR3 bases are TGTGCCAGCAGCCAAACTCACGAGGTCGCAGAGACCCAGTACTTC. Its protein product is CASSQTHEVAETQYF.

The chain combines TRBV20-1 with TRBJ2-3; D remains ambiguous. Germline-derived CDR1 and CDR2 are DFQATT and SNEGSKA (reference sequence). The ends were cut back, 3 bases at V and 0 bases at J, with 10 bases in the middle. This CDR3 region has 14 residues. DNA for the CDR3: TGCAGTGCTAGTACGCCCTCTAGCACAGATACGCAGTATTTT. It translates to CSASTPSSTDTQYF.

This clonotype was seen repeatedly, ten times or more. The V and J genes are TRBV12-3 or TRBV12-4 and TRBJ1-5, with unresolved D. V gave up 2 bases and J gave up 2 bases, with 10 bases separating them. The CDR3 runs 15 residues. The CDR3, as DNA: TGTGCCAGCAGTTTATCTGGGGTTGGCAATCAGCCCCAGCATTTT. Amino acid sequence: CASSLSGVGNQPQHF.

The sample holds a few counts of this clonotype. This chain connects TRBV18 to TRBJ2-1; 10 nucleotides agree with TRBD2. Germline loops: CDR1 KGHSH, CDR2 LQKENI. The CDR3 extends over 16 amino acids. After removal of 1 base from V and 2 bases from J, the junction contained 2 bases not matched to a gene. CDR3 region: CASSPLSGGAYNEQFF. In DNA, the CDR3 is TGTGCCAGCTCACCACTGAGCGGGGGGGCCTACAATGAGCAGTTCTTC.

This sequence joins TRBV6-6 and TRBJ2-4, with D tentatively TRBD1 (5 bases). In germline, CDR1 is MNHNY, CDR2 SVGAGI (reference sequence). V was pared by 6 bases and J by 9 bases, with 15 bases between. This CDR3 comprises 13 residues. CDR3 in amino acids: CASSGPGRGIQYF. Here the CDR3 DNA reads TGTGCCAGCAGCGGACCGGGTAGGGGCATTCAGTACTTC.

A few counts support this clonotype. CDR3 sequence (DNA): TGCAGTGCTAGGGCTAGCGGGGGGTACCAAGAGACCCAGTACTTC. This translates into CSARASGGYQETQYF. The chain employs TRBV20-1 and TRBJ2-5; 11 bases agree with TRBD2. CDR1 DFQATT and CDR2 SNEGSKA come from the germline V gene (reference sequence). V lost 3 bases and J lost 0; bases outside the gene matches: 3. The CDR3 contains 15 residues.

This clonotype turned up a few times. The chain employs TRBV20-1 and TRBJ2-3, with D perhaps given as TRBD1 or TRBD2 (6 bases each). The CDR3 has 15 residues. Germline V gene data show CDR1 as DFQATT and CDR2 as SNEGSKA (reference sequence). Trimming stripped 0 bases from V and 3 bases from J, with 13 bases between. For the CDR3, the DNA is TGCAGTGCTAGAGATGAGGGGGGAGCTACAGATACGCAGTATTTT. Amino acid sequence: CSARDEGGATDTQYF.

This clonotype has a count of ten or more. The chain joins TRBV4-2 to TRBJ1-1, with D uncertain. V lost 0 bases and J lost 3, with 5 bases in between. This CDR3 is 13 amino acids long. Germline V gene sequence: CDR1 LGHNA, CDR2 YNFKEQ. CDR3 loop: CASSQEADTEAFF. CDR3 bases: TGTGCCAGCAGCCAAGAGGCGGACACTGAAGCTTTCTTT.

To note about this clonotype: A much larger clone differs by one base, so this may be a read error. This rearrangement joins TRBV5-1 to TRBJ2-3; 8 bases fit TRBD1. This CDR3 is 15 amino acids long. In germline, CDR1 is SGHRS, CDR2 YFSETQ. V was clipped by 2 bases and J by 3 bases; unmatched bases: 5. CDR3 in DNA: TGCGCCAGCAGCTTCGGACAGGGTGATACAGATACGCAGTATTTT. Translated, it gives CASSFGQGDTDTQYF.

This clonotype was seen at least ten times. V and J are TRBV7-2 and TRBJ2-5, with 10 bases fitting TRBD2. The CDR3 sequence is 15 residues long. The V and J ends lost 2 bases and 5 bases, in that order; junction bases with no gene match: 5. The germline V gene encodes CDR1 SGHTA and CDR2 FQGNSA. The CDR3 DNA is TGTGCCAGCAGCTTAAGTCTAGCGGGGGCTGAGACCCAGTACTTC. This gives the protein CASSLSLAGAETQYF.

This clonotype was detected many times. The chain links TRBV20-1 to TRBJ2-4, with unresolved D. CDR1 DFQATT and CDR2 SNEGSKA come from the germline V gene (reference sequence). The germline V and J ends were trimmed by 4 bases and 0 bases, with 7 bases remaining between them. CDR3 length: 13 amino acids. The DNA of the CDR3 is TGCAGTGCTACGGCGCTAGCCAAAAACATTCAGTACTTC. Its protein is CSATALAKNIQYF.

The V call is TRBV5-1, the J call TRBJ2-1; 12 nucleotides agree with TRBD2. This CDR3 is built from 15 residues. Germline V CDR1 and CDR2: SGHRS, YFSETQ. Losses at the gene ends were 4 bases for V and 9 bases for J; bases not matched to a gene: 8. CDR3 region: CASSRTSGVVGEQFF. The CDR3 coding sequence is TGCGCCAGCAGCCGGACTAGCGGGGTAGTTGGTGAGCAGTTCTTC.

This clonotype was seen more than once but under ten times. The V gene is TRBV7-9, the J gene TRBJ1-1; no clear D. The CDR3 is 14 residues long. Per germline, CDR1 SEHNR and CDR2 FQNEAQ (reference sequence). Trimming pared 4 bases from V and 4 bases from J, leaving 13 bases between. The CDR3 region is CASSSRVWGTEAFF. The CDR3 DNA sequence: TGTGCCAGCAGCTCCCGGGTATGGGGCACTGAAGCTTTCTTT. Full variable domain (outside the CDR3, taken from reference TRBV7-9 and TRBJ1-1): DTGVSQNPRHKITKRGQNVTFRCDPISEHNRLYWYRQTLGQGPEFLTYFQNEAQLEKSRLLSDRFSAERPKGSFSTLEIQRTEQGDSAMYLCASSSRVWGTEAFFGQGTRLTVV.

This clonotype was counted between two and nine times. The V gene is TRBV5-1, the J gene TRBJ1-1; no clear D gene. The germline V gene has CDR1 SGHRS and CDR2 YFSETQ. The CDR3 loop spans 16 amino acids. Deletions cut 2 bases from V and 1 base from J, with 15 bases between. The CDR3 sequence: CASSFRGEGPNTEAFF. The DNA of the CDR3 is TGCGCCAGCAGCTTCCGTGGGGAAGGCCCGAACACTGAAGCTTTCTTT.

This clonotype was seen at least ten times. The chain carries TRBV6-6 and TRBJ1-6; D unresolved. Trimming left V 2 bases short and J 14 bases short, with 10 bases between. The CDR3 totals 12 residues. Germline V CDR1 and CDR2: MNHNY, SVGAGI (reference sequence). The DNA for the CDR3 is TGTGCCAGCAGTTACGATGATCCGTCCCTCCACTTT. Protein product: CASSYDDPSLHF.

The chain carries TRBV12-3 or TRBV12-4 and TRBJ2-6, with D perhaps TRBD1 (5 bases). V lost 4 bases and J lost 3, with 10 bases in between. CDR3 length equals 15 residues. CDR3 residues: CASSSPRDGANVLTF. The CDR3 nucleotides read TGTGCCAGCAGTTCCCCCAGGGATGGGGCCAACGTCCTGACTTTC.

This clonotype turned up a few times. This chain joins TRBV5-1 and TRBJ1-2; TRBD1 might be the D (5 bases). V shed 3 bases and J shed 0 bases, with 9 bases lying between them. The CDR3 length is 14 residues. Germline V CDR1 and CDR2: SGHRS, YFSETQ. CDR3 in DNA: TGCGCCAGCAGCTCCAGGGTTACTAACTATGGCTACACCTTC. It specifies CASSSRVTNYGYTF.

This clonotype has just a few counts. J is TRBJ2-3 and V is TRBV10-3; TRBD1 matches at 8 bases. The V gene's germline CDR1 is ENHRY and CDR2 SYGVKD. The V and J ends lost 0 bases and 4 bases, in that order; junction bases with no gene match: 6. There are 16 residues in the CDR3. The CDR3 sequence is CAISESQGAHADTQYF. CDR3 DNA: TGTGCCATCAGTGAGTCCCAGGGGGCGCATGCAGATACGCAGTATTTT.

This clonotype was counted between two and nine times. This rearrangement joins TRBV27 to TRBJ2-7; TRBD1 is a possible D gene (6 bases). The CDR3 sequence is 14 residues long. The V end was cut by 2 bases, the J end by 7 bases, with 15 bases between. Germline loops: CDR1 MNHEY, CDR2 SMNVEV (reference sequence). This CDR3 reads CASSLVRQGSEQYF. The CDR3 DNA follows: TGTGCCAGCAGTTTAGTCCGCCAGGGGTCGGAGCAGTACTTC.

In this sample, this clonotype turned up a few times. The chain is built from TRBV28 and TRBJ2-2; TRBD1 matches at 8 bases. V was pared by 6 bases and J by 5 bases, with 14 bases of the junction left unmatched. The germline CDR1 and CDR2 sequences are MDHEN and SYDVKM. This CDR3 contains 17 residues. The chain's CDR3 is CASSLTRQGLRTGELFF. Here the CDR3 DNA reads TGTGCCAGCAGCCTTACCCGACAGGGGCTTAGGACCGGGGAGCTGTTTTTT.

This clonotype appeared a few times. This chain connects TRBV7-2 to TRBJ2-3; the D gene is possibly TRBD1 (6 bases). V was cut by 7 bases and J by 2 bases, with 13 bases left in between. CDR1 is SGHTA, CDR2 FQGNSA, per germline. CDR3 length equals 14 residues. The CDR3 sequence: CASKRDRHTDTQYF. CDR3 in DNA: TGTGCCAGCAAACGTGACAGGCACACAGATACGCAGTATTTT. The full variable domain, rest sourced from reference TRBV7-2 and TRBJ2-3, is GAGVSQSPSNKVTEKGKDVELRCDPISGHTALYWYRQSLGQGLEFLIYFQGNSAPDKSGLPSDRFSAERTGGSVSTLTIQRTQQEDSAVYLCASKRDRHTDTQYFGPGTRLTVL.

Only a few counts were recorded for this clonotype. The rearrangement joins TRBV5-1 to TRBJ2-3; D remains unclear. Between the trimmed V and J ends, which lost 1 base and 4 bases, there was a span of 7 bases. This CDR3 is 13 amino acids long. Germline V gene data show CDR1 as SGHRS and CDR2 as YFSETQ. The CDR3 loop is CASSLFSSDTQYF. The CDR3 DNA is TGCGCCAGCAGCTTGTTCTCCTCAGATACGCAGTATTTT.

The CDR3 DNA is TGTGCCAGCAGCTTAGAGGAACCAGATACGCAGTATTTT. It translates to CASSLEEPDTQYF. This chain uses TRBV7-9 with TRBJ2-3; D unresolved. This CDR3 contains 13 residues. The V and J ends lost 1 base and 4 bases respectively, with 6 bases between them. Looked up from germline, CDR1 is SEHNR and CDR2 is FQNEAQ (reference sequence).

This clonotype was counted a few times. The chain carries TRBV7-2 and TRBJ2-1, with D perhaps matching TRBD2 (5 bases). Looked up from germline, CDR1 is SGHTA and CDR2 is FQGNSA. Trimming took off 4 bases at V and 10 bases at J, with 14 bases between the two ends. The CDR3 runs to 13 residues. CDR3 DNA: TGTGCCAGCAGCTCCCAAAGGCGCGGGGAGCAGTTCTTC. Amino acids: CASSSQRRGEQFF.

The V call is TRBV5-1, the J call TRBJ2-1, with TRBD2 identical over 7 bases. The trim removed 0 bases at V and 8 bases at J, leaving 17 bases unmatched. The germline V gene has CDR1 SGHRS and CDR2 YFSETQ. The CDR3 is made up of 18 amino acids. The CDR3 region is CASSLARASGKPWDEQFF. DNA for the CDR3: TGCGCCAGCAGCTTGGCCAGGGCTAGCGGCAAACCTTGGGATGAGCAGTTCTTC.

This clonotype was counted between two and nine times. The genes are TRBV5-4 and TRBJ2-7; D is possibly TRBD2 (5 bases). V was cut by 4 bases and J by 3 bases, with 14 bases left in between. CDR3 size: 14 residues. The V gene's germline CDR1 is SGHNT and CDR2 YYREEE (reference sequence). CDR3 in DNA: TGTGCCAGCAGCCCCGGGCAGAGGGTCTACGAGCAGTACGTC. Translation: CASSPGQRVYEQYV.

This clonotype was recorded at least ten times. This chain connects TRBV11-2 to TRBJ2-6; D unresolved. V was cut by 8 bases and J by 0 bases, with 11 bases left in between. Germline CDR1 and CDR2: SGHAT and FQNNGV. The CDR3 runs 15 residues. Here the CDR3 reads CASHSSRSGANVLTF. CDR3 DNA: TGTGCCAGCCACTCGAGCCGCTCTGGGGCCAACGTCCTGACTTTC. Drawing the rest from reference TRBV11-2 and TRBJ2-6, the complete variable domain is EAGVAQSPRYKIIEKRQSVAFWCNPISGHATLYWYQQILGQGPKLLIQFQNNGVVDDSQLPKDRFSAERLKGVDSTLKIQPAKLEDSAVYLCASHSSRSGANVLTFGAGSRLTVL.

The count of this clonotype is one. This chain uses TRBV5-1 with TRBJ1-1; no clear D gene. V dropped 3 bases and J dropped 4 bases, with 13 bases sitting between them. There are 14 residues in the CDR3. Germline-derived CDR1 and CDR2 are SGHRS and YFSETQ. The CDR3: CASSSGTPGTEAFF. CDR3 coding DNA: TGCGCCAGCAGCTCAGGTACGCCAGGCACTGAAGCTTTCTTT.